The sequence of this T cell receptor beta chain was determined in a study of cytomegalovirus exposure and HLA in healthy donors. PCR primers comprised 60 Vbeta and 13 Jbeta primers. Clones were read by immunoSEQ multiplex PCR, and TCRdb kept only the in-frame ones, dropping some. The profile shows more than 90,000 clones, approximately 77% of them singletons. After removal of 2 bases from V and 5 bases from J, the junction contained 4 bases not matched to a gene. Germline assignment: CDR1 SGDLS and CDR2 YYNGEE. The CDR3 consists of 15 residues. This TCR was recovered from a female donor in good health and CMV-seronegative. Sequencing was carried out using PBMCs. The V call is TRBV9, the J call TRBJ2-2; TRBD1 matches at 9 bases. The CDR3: CASSVGGQGTGELFF. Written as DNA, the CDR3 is TGTGCCAGCAGCGTGGGGGGACAGGGTACCGGGGAGCTGTTTTTT.